The T cell receptor beta chain described here comes from a study of a mutant IDH1 vaccine in newly diagnosed glioma. Turning to the study itself: Beforehand, treatment had been radiotherapy, temozolomide, or both; the majority received both. Week 35 was assigned to visit V12, and week 47 was assigned to visit V13.

Study-level points and caveats: The occurrence of vaccine-induced immune responses was seen in around 94% of patients.

Time point in this sample: week 35, safety follow-up. It was 300 ug of mutant IDH1 20-mer peptide that made up each vaccine dose, given with topical imiquimod. Astrocytomas that were new, WHO grade 3 or 4, IDH1-mutant and ATRX-lost were present in the donors. Turning to this clone: What it recognizes is unknown.

Clones were read by immunoSEQ multiplex PCR, and TCRdb kept only the in-frame ones, dropping some. The table includes tens of thousands of clones, roughly 74% detected once. In germline, CDR1 is ENHRY, CDR2 SYGVKD. The CDR3 runs 14 residues. J was trimmed by 4 bases and V by 6 bases; bases with no gene match: 6. V gene TRBV10-3 combines with J gene TRBJ2-3; 8 positions agree with TRBD2. The sample in question was PBMCs, obtained from a glioma patient whose treatment included an IDH1 peptide vaccine. This receptor was obtained from a man aged 45-65 years with glioma. This CDR3 reads CAIRGAGGADTQYF. The CDR3 DNA reads as TGTGCCATCAGGGGTGCGGGGGGCGCAGATACGCAGTATTTT.